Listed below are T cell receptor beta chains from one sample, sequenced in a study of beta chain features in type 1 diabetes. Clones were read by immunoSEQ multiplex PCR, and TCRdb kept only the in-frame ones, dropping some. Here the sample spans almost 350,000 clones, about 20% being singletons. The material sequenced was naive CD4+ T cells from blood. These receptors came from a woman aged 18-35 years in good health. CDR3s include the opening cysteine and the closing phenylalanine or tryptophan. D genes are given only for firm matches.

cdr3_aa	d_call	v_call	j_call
CASSPDMGSSAEAFF	NA	TRBV2	TRBJ1-1
CASSLAGQLENIQYF	NA	TRBV5-1	TRBJ2-4
CASSPRASGRTTDTQYF	TRBD2	TRBV11-3	TRBJ2-3
CASSWSKREGGNEQFF	TRBD2	TRBV7-8	TRBJ2-1
CASTGAYEQYF	TRBD1	TRBV2	TRBJ2-7
CASSVESANYGYTF	NA	TRBV9	TRBJ1-2
CASSIWYRDRGGQPQHF	TRBD1	TRBV19	TRBJ1-5
CASSLGGGAPQNF	NA	TRBV11-2	TRBJ2-5
CASSQSSGTDSYEQYF	TRBD1	TRBV4-1	TRBJ2-7
CASSFSQETQYF	NA	TRBV5-1	TRBJ2-5
CASSLGRDRVVAYEQYF	TRBD1	TRBV7-9	TRBJ2-7
CASSGLDRGQPQHF	TRBD1	TRBV2	TRBJ1-5
CASSPQGQGLDYTF	TRBD1	TRBV18	TRBJ1-2
CASSEYRAQNTEAFF	NA	TRBV25-1	TRBJ1-1
CASSLRDSNYGYTF	TRBD1	TRBV13	TRBJ1-2
CATIEGQGYEQYF	TRBD1	TRBV7-9	TRBJ2-7
CASSSPYEQYF	NA	TRBV5-4	TRBJ2-7
CSAVGDRASGYNEQFF	TRBD1	TRBV29-1	TRBJ2-1
CASSLTGSSYEQYF	NA	TRBV18	TRBJ2-7
CASSPGGMETQYF	NA	TRBV4-1	TRBJ2-5
CASSLVADSYNEQFF	NA	TRBV5-6	TRBJ2-1
CASSVSGAAYEQYF	TRBD2	TRBV7-2	TRBJ2-7
CAWMENNYGYTF	NA	TRBV30	TRBJ1-2
CASSEERGRTDTQYF	TRBD2	TRBV2	TRBJ2-3
CASSEGLGGNF	TRBD2	TRBV6-5	TRBJ2-5
CATSTSGSTDTQYF	TRBD2	TRBV5-1	TRBJ2-3
CASSTPGQNNYEQYF	TRBD1	TRBV7-9	TRBJ2-7
CASSPGLGGMFF	NA	TRBV11-2	TRBJ1-4
CASSREGTDTQYF	NA	TRBV9	TRBJ2-3